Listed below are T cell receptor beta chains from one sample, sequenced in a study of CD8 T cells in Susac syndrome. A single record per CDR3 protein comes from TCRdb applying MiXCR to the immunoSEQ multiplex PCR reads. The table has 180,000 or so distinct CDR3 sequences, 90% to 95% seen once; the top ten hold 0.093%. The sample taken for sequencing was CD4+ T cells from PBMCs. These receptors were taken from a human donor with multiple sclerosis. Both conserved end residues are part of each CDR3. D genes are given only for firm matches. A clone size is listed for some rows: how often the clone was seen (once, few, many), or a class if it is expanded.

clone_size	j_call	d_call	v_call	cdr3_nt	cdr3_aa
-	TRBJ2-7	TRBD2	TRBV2	TGTGCCAGCAGCCCCGGACTAGCGGGAGGATTCTACGAGCAGTACTTC	CASSPGLAGGFYEQYF
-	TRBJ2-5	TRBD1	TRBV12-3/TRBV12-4	TGTGCCAGCAGTTCCTACACAGGGGGCGCCGGTAAAGAAGAGACCCAGTACTTC	CASSSYTGGAGKEETQYF
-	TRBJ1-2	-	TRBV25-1	TGTGCCAGCCAGCCGTGGGGGTTCTATGGCTACACCTTC	CASQPWGFYGYTF
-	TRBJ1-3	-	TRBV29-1	TGCAGCGTTGATGAGGGATCTGGAAACACCATATATTTT	CSVDEGSGNTIYF
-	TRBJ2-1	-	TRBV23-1	TGCGCCAGCGCTCCGGGGCCAAGGAATGAGCAGTTCTTC	CASAPGPRNEQFF
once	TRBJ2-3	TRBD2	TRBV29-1	TGCAGCGTTGAGCGGGGGTGGGGAGATACGCAGTATTTT	CSVERGWGDTQYF
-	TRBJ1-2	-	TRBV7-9	TGTGCCAGCAGCGTAGGGGCGGGGAACGGCTACACCTTC	CASSVGAGNGYTF
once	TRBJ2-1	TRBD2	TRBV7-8	TGTGCCAGCAGCAAGAGACTAGCCGTTACCCAGTTCTTC	CASSKRLAVTQFF
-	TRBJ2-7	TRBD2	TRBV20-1	TGCAGTGCTAGAGAGTGGAGCGGGACCCCCTACGAGCAGTACTTC	CSAREWSGTPYEQYF
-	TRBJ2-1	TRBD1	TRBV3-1	TGTGCCAGCAGCCCGGGACAGCTCTCCTACAATGAGCAGTTCTTC	CASSPGQLSYNEQFF
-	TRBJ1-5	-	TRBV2	TGTGCCAGCAGGGGGGGAGGGCCCCAGCATTTT	CASRGGGPQHF
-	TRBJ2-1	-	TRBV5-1	TGCGCCAGCAGTCAAGGACCATGGGCACGAAATGAGCAGTTCTTC	CASSQGPWARNEQFF
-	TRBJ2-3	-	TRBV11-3	TGTGCCAGCAGCTCGAATCGGTTCGCTAGCACAGATACGCAGTATTTT	CASSSNRFASTDTQYF
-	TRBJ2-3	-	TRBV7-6	TGTGCCAGCAGCTTAGTTTCATTGAGCACAGATACGCAGTATTTT	CASSLVSLSTDTQYF
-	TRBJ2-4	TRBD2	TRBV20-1	TGCAGTGCTAGACCGGGGGGCAAAAACATTCAGTACTTC	CSARPGGKNIQYF
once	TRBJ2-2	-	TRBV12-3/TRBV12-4	TGTGCCAGCAGCGGTCAGAACACCGGGGAGCTGTTTTTT	CASSGQNTGELFF
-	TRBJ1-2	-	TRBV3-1	TGTGCCAGCAGCCTCCGGACAGCTACCTATGGCTACACCTTC	CASSLRTATYGYTF
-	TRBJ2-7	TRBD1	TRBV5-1	TGCGCCAGCAGCCTCGACAGGGCCGAGCAGTACTTC	CASSLDRAEQYF